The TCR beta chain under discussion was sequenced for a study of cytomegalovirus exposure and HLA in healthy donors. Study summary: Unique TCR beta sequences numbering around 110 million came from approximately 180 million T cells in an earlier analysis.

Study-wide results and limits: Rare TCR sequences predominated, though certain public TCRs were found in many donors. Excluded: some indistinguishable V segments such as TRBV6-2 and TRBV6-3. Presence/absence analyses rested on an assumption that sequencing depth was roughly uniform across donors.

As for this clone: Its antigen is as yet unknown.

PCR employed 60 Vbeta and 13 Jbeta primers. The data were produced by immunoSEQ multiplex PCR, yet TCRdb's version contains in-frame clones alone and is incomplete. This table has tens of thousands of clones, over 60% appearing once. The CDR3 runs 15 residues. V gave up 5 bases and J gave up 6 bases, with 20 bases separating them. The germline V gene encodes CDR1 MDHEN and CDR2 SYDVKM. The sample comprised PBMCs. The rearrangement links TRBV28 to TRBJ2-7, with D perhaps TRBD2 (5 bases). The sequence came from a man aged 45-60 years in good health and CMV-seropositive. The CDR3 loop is CASSPGPRVLGEQYF. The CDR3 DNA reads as TGTGCCAGCAGTCCCGGACCGCGCGTACTAGGCGAGCAGTACTTC.